This T cell receptor (beta chain) was sequenced during a study of cytomegalovirus exposure and HLA in healthy donors. Study background: The use of the same platform for the roughly 130 validation repertoires and the roughly 730 first-cohort repertoires was reported by a later analysis.

TCRdb keeps only in-frame clones here, not all; method: immunoSEQ multiplex PCR. Among 90,000 or so clones listed, 85% were seen once. The CDR3 runs to 13 residues. CDR1 and CDR2 from the germline V gene are MDHEN and SYDVKM. The trim removed 5 bases at V and 13 bases at J, leaving 8 bases unmatched. Whole-study results and caveats: There were under 200 TCR beta chains listed as cytomegalovirus-associated.

Only a few counts were recorded for this clone. Its antigen is unidentified. The gene calls are TRBV28 and TRBJ2-1, with TRBD2 matching over 10 bases. This sequence originates from a man between 18 and 29 years old in good health and CMV-seropositive. The sequenced sample consisted of PBMCs. This CDR3 reads CASSPLAGVDQFF. CDR3 in DNA: TGTGCCAGCAGTCCCCTAGCGGGAGTGGATCAGTTCTTC.